This paragraph reports one T cell receptor (gamma chain). Its antigen is unknown. This sample is part of a study of human gamma delta and Vdelta1 T cells. TCRdb applied CATT to the PCR reads for clone calling. The sample records several thousand gamma-chain clones, 45% to 55% being singletons. The CDR3 runs to 12 residues. CDR1 is VENAVY, CDR2 YDSYNSRV, per germline. J was trimmed by 12 bases and V by 2 bases; bases with no gene match: 10. This receptor was obtained from a human donor in good health. The sample comprised Vdelta1 gamma-delta T cells from blood grown in culture (DOT cells). V is TRGV8 and J is TRGJ1 or TRGJ2. The CDR3 nucleotides are TGTGCCACCTGGGATAAGGGCCCGGGGAAACTCTTT. Encoded protein: CATWDKGPGKLF.